This TCR beta chain was identified in a study of shared clonotypes between healthy human individuals. On this clone itself: The antigen remains undetermined.

Overall study findings and caveats: Rarefaction gave evidence that sorted-subset sequencing remained incomplete despite large depth. Donors were few, which limited the genetic and exposure-history diversity represented.

CD45RO-negative, CCR7-selected cells formed the naive CD8 fraction, which excluded terminally differentiated effector memory CD45RA+ cells. Only Caucasian adults living in Nashville, Tennessee served as donors. Authors' analysis steps: Filtering differed, since immunoSEQ gave only junction sequences and no quality scores. Some clones are missing from TCRdb's copy, which holds only in-frame ones; the method was immunoSEQ multiplex PCR. V and J calls and clone size are as listed in that table; D and trimming were resolved from the DNA. The table lists under 850,000 clones, over 90% of them singletons. The sequenced material came from naive CD8+ T cells sorted from blood. This clonotype originated in a young man in good health.

For the CDR3, the DNA is TGTGCCAGCAGCCAAGCCGTGGGGGGAGTAGTTTGGGACGAGCAGTACTTC. Translating gives CASSQAVGGVVWDEQYF. This sequence joins TRBV4-2 and TRBJ2-7; tentative D call: TRBD2 (6 bases). This CDR3 contains 17 residues. CDR1 LGHNA and CDR2 YNFKEQ come from the germline V gene. V was shortened by 1 base and J by 5 bases, with 21 bases between the two germline ends.